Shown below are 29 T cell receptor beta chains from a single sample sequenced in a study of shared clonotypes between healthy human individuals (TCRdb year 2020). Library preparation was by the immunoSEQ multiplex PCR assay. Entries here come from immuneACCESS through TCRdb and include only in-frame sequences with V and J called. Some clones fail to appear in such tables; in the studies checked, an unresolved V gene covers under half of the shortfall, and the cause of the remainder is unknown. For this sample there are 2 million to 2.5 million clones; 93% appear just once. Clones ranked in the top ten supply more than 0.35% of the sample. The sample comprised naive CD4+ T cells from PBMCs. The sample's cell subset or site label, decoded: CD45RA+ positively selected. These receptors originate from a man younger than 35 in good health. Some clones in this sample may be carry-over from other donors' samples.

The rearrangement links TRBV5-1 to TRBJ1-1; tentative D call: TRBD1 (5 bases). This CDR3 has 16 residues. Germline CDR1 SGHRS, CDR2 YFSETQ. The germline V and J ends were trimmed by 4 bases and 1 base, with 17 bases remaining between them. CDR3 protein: CASSRVGQGENTEAFF. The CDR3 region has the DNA TGCGCCAGCAGCCGGGTCGGTCAGGGTGAGAACACTGAAGCTTTCTTT.

CDR3: CASRSGDPPYNEQFF. The DNA for the CDR3 is TGCGCCAGCAGGTCCGGAGACCCACCCTACAATGAGCAGTTCTTC. This sequence joins TRBV5-1 and TRBJ2-1; D gene unclear. The CDR3 has 15 amino acids. Looked up from germline, CDR1 is SGHRS and CDR2 is YFSETQ. The V gene lost 5 bases and the J gene lost 2 bases, with 14 bases spanning the gap.

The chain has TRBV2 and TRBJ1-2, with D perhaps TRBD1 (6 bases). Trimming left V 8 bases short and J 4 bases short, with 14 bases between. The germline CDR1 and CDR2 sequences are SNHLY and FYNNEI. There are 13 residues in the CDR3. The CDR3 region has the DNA TGTGCCAGCTGTAGAGGGGGGCCCTATGGCTACACCTTC. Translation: CASCRGGPYGYTF.

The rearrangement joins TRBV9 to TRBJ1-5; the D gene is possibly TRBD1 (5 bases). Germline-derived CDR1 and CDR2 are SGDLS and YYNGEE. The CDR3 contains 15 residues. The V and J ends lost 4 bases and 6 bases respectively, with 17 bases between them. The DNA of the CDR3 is TGTGCCAGCAGCCCAGGAGGACAAGTCGTTCAGCCCCAGCATTTT. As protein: CASSPGGQVVQPQHF.

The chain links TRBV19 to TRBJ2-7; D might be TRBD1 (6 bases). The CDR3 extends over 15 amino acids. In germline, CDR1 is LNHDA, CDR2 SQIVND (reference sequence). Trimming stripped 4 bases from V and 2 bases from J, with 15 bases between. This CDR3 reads CASSRTRTVTYEQYF. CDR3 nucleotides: TGTGCCAGTAGTAGGACTCGGACAGTGACCTACGAGCAGTACTTC.

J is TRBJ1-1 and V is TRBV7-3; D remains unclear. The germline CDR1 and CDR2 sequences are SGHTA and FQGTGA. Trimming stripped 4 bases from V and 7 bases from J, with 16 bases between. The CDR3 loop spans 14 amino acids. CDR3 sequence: CASSSQSSSGEAFF. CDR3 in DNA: TGTGCCAGCAGCTCACAGTCATCCAGCGGTGAAGCTTTCTTT.

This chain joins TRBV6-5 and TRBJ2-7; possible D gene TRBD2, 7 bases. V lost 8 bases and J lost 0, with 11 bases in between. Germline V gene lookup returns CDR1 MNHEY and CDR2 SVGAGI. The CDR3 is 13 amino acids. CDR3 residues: CASGGAGSYEQYF. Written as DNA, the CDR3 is TGTGCCAGCGGGGGGGCAGGCTCCTACGAGCAGTACTTC.

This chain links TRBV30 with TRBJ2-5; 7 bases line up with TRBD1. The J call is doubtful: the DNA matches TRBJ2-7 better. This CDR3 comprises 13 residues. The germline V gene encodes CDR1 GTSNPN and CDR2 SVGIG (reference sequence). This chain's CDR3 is CAWNRGSTYEQYF. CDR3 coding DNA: TGTGCCTGGAACAGGGGTTCGACCTACGAGCAGTACTTC.

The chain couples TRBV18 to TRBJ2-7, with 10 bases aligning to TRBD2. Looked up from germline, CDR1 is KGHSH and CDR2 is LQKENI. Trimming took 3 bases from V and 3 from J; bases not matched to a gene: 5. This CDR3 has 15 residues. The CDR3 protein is CASSPGLAEIYEQYF. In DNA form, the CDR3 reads TGTGCCAGCTCACCTGGACTAGCGGAAATCTACGAGCAGTACTTC.

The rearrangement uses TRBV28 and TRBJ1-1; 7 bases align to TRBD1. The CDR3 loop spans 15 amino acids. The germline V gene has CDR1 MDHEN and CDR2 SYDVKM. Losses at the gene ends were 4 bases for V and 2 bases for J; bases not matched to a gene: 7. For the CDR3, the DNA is TGTGCCAGCAGTTCGCCGGGACAGCCCAACACTGAAGCTTTCTTT. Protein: CASSSPGQPNTEAFF.

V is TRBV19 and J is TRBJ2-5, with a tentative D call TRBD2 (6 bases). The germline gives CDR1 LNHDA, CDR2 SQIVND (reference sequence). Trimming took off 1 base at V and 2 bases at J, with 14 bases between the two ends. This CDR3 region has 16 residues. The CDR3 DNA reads TGTGCCAGTAGTATAGGGGGGGTTTCCAGTCAAGAGACCCAGTACTTC. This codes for CASSIGGVSSQETQYF.

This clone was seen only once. CDR3 in amino acids: CASSIASGRVNEQFF. As DNA, the CDR3 is TGTGCCAGTAGTATTGCCAGCGGGAGAGTCAATGAGCAGTTCTTC. The rearrangement joins TRBV19 to TRBJ2-1; TRBD2 matches 8 bases. With 3 bases clipped from V and 6 bases from J, the junction kept 7 bases outside the gene matches. Germline loops: CDR1 LNHDA, CDR2 SQIVND (reference sequence). This CDR3 comprises 15 residues.

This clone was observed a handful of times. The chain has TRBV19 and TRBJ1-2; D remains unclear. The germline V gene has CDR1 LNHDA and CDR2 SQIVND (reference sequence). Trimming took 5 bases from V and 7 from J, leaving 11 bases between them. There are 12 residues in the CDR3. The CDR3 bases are TGTGCCAGTAGTTCAGCGGGAAGTGGCTACACCTTC. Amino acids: CASSSAGSGYTF. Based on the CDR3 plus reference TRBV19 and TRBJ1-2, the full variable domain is DGGITQSPKYLFRKEGQNVTLSCEQNLNHDAMYWYRQDPGQGLRLIYYSQIVNDFQKGDIAEGYSVSREKKESFPLTVTSAQKNPTAFYLCASSSAGSGYTFGSGTRLTVV.

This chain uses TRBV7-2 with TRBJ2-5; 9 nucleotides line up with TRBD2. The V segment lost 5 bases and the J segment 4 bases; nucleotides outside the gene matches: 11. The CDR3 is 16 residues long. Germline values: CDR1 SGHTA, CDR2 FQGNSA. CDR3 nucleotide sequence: TGTGCCAGCAGCCCCGGGATAGCGGGAGCTGTAGAGACCCAGTACTTC. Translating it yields CASSPGIAGAVETQYF.

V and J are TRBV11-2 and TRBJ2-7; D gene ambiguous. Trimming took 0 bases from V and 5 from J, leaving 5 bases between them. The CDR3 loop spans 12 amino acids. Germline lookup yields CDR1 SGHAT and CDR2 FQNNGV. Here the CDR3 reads CASSLDTHEQYF. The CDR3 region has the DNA TGTGCCAGCAGCTTAGATACCCACGAGCAGTACTTC.

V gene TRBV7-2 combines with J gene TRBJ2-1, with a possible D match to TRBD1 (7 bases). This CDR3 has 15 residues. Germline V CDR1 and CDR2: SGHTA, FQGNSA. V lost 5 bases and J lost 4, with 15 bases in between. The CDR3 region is CASSRAGQLYNEQFF. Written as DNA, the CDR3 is TGTGCCAGCAGCCGGGCGGGACAGCTATACAATGAGCAGTTCTTC.

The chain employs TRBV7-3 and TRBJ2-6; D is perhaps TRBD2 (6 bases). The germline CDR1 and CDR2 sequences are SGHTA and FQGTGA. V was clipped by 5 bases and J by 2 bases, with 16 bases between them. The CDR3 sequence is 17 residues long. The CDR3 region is CASSPTQTGAGANVLTF. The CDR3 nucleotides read TGTGCCAGCAGCCCTACTCAGACGGGGGCTGGGGCCAACGTCCTGACTTTC.

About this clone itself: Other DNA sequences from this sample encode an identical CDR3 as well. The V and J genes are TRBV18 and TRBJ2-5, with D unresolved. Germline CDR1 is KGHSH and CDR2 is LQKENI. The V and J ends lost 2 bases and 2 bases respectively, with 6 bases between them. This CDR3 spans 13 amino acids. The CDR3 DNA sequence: TGTGCCAGCTCACCAAACAGTCAAGAGACCCAGTACTTC. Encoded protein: CASSPNSQETQYF.

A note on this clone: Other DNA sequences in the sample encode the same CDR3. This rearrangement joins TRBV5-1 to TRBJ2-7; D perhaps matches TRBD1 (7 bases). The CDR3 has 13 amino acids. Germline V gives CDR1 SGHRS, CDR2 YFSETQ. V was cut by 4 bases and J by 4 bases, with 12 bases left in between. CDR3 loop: CASSAGQTYEQYF. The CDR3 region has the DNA TGCGCCAGCAGCGCGGGACAGACTTACGAGCAGTACTTC.

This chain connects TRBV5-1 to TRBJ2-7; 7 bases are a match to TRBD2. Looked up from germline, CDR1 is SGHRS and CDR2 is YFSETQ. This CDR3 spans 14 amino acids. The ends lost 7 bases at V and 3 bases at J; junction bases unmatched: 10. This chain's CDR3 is CASRGGLGGYEQYF. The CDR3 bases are TGCGCCAGCCGCGGGGGACTGGGGGGCTACGAGCAGTACTTC.

CDR3 protein: CTSSQDPLETSGRERETQYF. As DNA, the CDR3 is TGCACCAGCAGCCAAGACCCCCTTGAGACTAGCGGGAGAGAGAGAGAGACCCAGTACTTC. This sequence joins TRBV1 and TRBJ2-5; the D call in the table, TRBD2, was not verified against the DNA. TRBV1 is a pseudogene locus. The CDR3 extends over 20 amino acids.

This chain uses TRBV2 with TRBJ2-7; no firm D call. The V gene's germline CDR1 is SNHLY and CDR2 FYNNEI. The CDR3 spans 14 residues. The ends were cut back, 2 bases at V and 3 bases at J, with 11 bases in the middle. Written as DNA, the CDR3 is TGTGCCAGCAGTGAACGCCAGACCTACTACGAGCAGTACTTC. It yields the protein CASSERQTYYEQYF. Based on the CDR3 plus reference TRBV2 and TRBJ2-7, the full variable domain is EPEVTQTPSHQVTQMGQEVILRCVPISNHLYFYWYRQILGQKVEFLVSFYNNEISEKSEIFDDQFSVERPDGSNFTLKIRSTKLEDSAMYFCASSERQTYYEQYFGPGTRLTVT.

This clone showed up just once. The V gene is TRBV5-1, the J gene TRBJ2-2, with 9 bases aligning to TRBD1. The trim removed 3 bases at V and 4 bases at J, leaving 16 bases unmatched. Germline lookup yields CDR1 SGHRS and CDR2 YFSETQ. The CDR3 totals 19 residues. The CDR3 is CASSSSTYRDRVVTGELFF. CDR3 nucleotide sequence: TGCGCCAGCAGCTCCTCAACTTACCGGGACAGGGTGGTCACCGGGGAGCTGTTTTTT.

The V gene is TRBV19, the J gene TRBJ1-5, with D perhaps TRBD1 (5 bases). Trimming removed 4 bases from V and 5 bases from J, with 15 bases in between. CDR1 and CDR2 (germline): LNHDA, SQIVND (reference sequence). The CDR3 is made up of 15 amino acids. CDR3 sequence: CASSNPGGTDQPQHF. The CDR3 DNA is TGTGCCAGTAGTAACCCCGGTGGGACGGATCAGCCCCAGCATTTT.

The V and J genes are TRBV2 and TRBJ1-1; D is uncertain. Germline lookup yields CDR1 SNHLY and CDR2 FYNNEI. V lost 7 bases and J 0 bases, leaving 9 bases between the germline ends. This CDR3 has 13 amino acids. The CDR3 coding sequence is TGTGCCAGCACCCCGAGGATGAACACTGAAGCTTTCTTT. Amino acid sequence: CASTPRMNTEAFF.

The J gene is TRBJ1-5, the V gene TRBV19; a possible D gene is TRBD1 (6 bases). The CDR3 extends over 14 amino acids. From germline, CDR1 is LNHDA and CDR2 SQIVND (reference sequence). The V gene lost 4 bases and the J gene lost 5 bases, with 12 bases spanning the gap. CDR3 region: CASSKGGSDQPQHF. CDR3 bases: TGTGCCAGTAGTAAGGGGGGATCGGATCAGCCCCAGCATTTT.

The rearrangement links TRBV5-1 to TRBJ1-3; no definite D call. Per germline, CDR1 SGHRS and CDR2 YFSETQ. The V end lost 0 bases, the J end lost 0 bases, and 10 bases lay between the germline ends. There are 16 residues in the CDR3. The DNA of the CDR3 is TGCGCCAGCAGCTTGGGACGGCTCTTCTCTGGAAACACCATATATTTT. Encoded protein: CASSLGRLFSGNTIYF. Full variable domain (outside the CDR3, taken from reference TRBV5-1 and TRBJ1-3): KAGVTQTPRYLIKTRGQQVTLSCSPISGHRSVSWYQQTPGQGLQFLFEYFSETQRNKGNFPGRFSGRQFSNSRSEMNVSTLELGDSALYLCASSLGRLFSGNTIYFGEGSWLTVV.

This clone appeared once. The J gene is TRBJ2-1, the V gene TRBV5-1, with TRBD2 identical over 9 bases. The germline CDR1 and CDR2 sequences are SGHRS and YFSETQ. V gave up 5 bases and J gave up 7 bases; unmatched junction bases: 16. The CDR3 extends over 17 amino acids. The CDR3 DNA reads TGCGCCAGCAGAATCGTTTCCGCGGGAGGGGTGGCTAATGAGCAGTTCTTC. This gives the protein CASRIVSAGGVANEQFF. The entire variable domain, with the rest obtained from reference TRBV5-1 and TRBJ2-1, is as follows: KAGVTQTPRYLIKTRGQQVTLSCSPISGHRSVSWYQQTPGQGLQFLFEYFSETQRNKGNFPGRFSGRQFSNSRSEMNVSTLELGDSALYLCASRIVSAGGVANEQFFGPGTRLTVL.

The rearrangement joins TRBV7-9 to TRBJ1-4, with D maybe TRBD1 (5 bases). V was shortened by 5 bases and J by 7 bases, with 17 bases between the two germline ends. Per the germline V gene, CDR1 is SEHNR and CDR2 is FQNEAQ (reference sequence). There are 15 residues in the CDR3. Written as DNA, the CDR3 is TGTGCCAGCAGCCTCCAGGGCCCAAGGGCTGAAAAACTGTTTTTT. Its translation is CASSLQGPRAEKLFF.